This T cell receptor (beta chain) was found in a study of T cell responses to AZD1222 COVID-19 vaccine. Remarks on this clone: Its antigen remains unknown.

Assay used: immunoSEQ multiplex PCR; TCRdb lists only in-frame clones, some missing. The data hold about 45,000 clones, with approximately 88% observed a single time. Findings and caveats of the study: There were repertoire samples only from the period after the peak T cell response.

Trimming removed 5 bases from V and 1 base from J, with 8 bases in between. Germline loops: CDR1 MDHEN, CDR2 SYDVKM. There are 13 residues in the CDR3. Both about-4-week and about-12-week second-dose recipients were combined. The chain couples TRBV28 to TRBJ1-1; D gene ambiguous. The source was peripheral blood, collected 28 days after the second AZD1222 dose. This TCR came from an adult who received the AZD1222 COVID-19 vaccine. The DNA for the CDR3 is TGTGCCAGCAGTCTTGTAGGGAACACTGAAGCTTTCTTT. Protein product: CASSLVGNTEAFF.